This T cell receptor beta chain emerged from a study of Graves' ophthalmopathy and Graves' hyperthyroidism. Regarding the study as a whole: Most expanded clonotypes from thyroid (those above 0.001 frequency) were also found in blood.

Certain patients, namely those with other autoimmune diseases, uncontrolled infections, pregnancy or lactation, were excluded. As the starting material, approximately 10 ml of fresh peripheral blood yielded the PBMCs. With 6 bases removed from V and 8 bases from J, the gap between germline ends came to 13 bases. Germline lookup yields CDR1 DFQATT and CDR2 SNEGSKA (reference sequence). The CDR3 is 11 amino acids. This clonotype was recorded many times. What it binds is not known. Using RNA transcripts, the TCR beta CDR3 regions were amplified. HTBI primers served in a first-round RT-PCR, which a second-round multiplex PCR followed. Each CDR3 protein gets one entry after TCRdb re-called the multiplex PCR reads with MiXCR. This table holds 200,000 to 250,000 distinct CDR3 sequences, about 22% found once.

Source material: peripheral blood. The chain uses TRBV20-1 and TRBJ1-1; a possible D gene is TRBD1 (6 bases). The receptor was isolated from a woman aged 45-65 years with Graves' ophthalmopathy. CDR3 bases: TGCAGTGCCCCCAGGGGCTCCGAAGCTTTCTTT. Protein: CSAPRGSEAFF.